This paragraph reports one TCR beta chain. The antigen is not known. Distinct nucleotide sequences in the sample also encode this CDR3. Into CD45RA+ naive and CD45RA-negative memory subsets, the CD4+ cells were split. These data come from a study of shared clonotypes between healthy human individuals. Overall study findings and caveats: Some naive CD4 clonotypes, around 5%, turned up in common across a few donors. Generation probabilities were higher for clonotypes shared across all four sorted-subset donors than for unshared ones.

Germline assignment: CDR1 SEHNR and CDR2 FQNEAQ (reference sequence). The CDR3 covers 14 residues. The V gene lost 1 base and the J gene lost 0 bases, with 5 bases spanning the gap. Measured with immunoSEQ multiplex PCR; TCRdb has only the in-frame clones, and not every one. The table lists about 1 million clones, around 76% of them singletons. The J gene is TRBJ2-3, the V gene TRBV7-9; D ambiguous. This TCR derives from a man younger than 35 in good health. Sequencing was carried out using memory CD4+ T cells sorted from blood. Noted subset: CD45RA-negative fraction. The CDR3 nucleotides are TGTGCCAGCAGCTTAGGTACTAGCACAGATACGCAGTATTTT. It encodes CASSLGTSTDTQYF.